This entry features one TCR beta chain sequence. This clone was observed once. There is no known antigen for this receptor. Base qualities are not recorded, but no much larger clone differs from it by a single base. The time point label, read with the paper, signifies: about 28 days (+/-7) after the second vaccine dose. The sample's treatment or condition label, decoded: meningococcal conjugate vaccine given as trial control. The vaccinee samples were drawn from two UK trials, COV001 and COV002, one of which was a single-blind randomized controlled phase 2/3 trial testing AZD1222 (ChAdOx1 nCoV-19) in healthy adults. For TCRbeta chain sequencing, PBMC samples from trial participants were taken at day 0 and at day 28 after the second dose. The entry originates in a study of T cell responses to AZD1222 COVID-19 vaccine (dated by TCRdb to the early 2020s). General notes on the study: A total of 233 trial participants underwent TCR sequencing, of whom 200 to 220 had received two doses of AZD1222 and around 26 had received two doses of the MenACWY control vaccine. Trial participants were enrolled into age subgroups of 18-55, 56-69 and 70-plus years, which contained approximately 150, 28 and 58 TCR-sequenced participants, respectively. The research as a whole found: The vaccine-associated CD4 TCRs covered the entire spike protein, and the dominant responses fell in regions 160-218 and 743-854. Nearly half of unique spike-specific TCRs reportedly recognized epitopes outside regions mutated in the B.1.351 and B.1.1.7 variants. The 56-69-year group was small, and its depth increase did not reach significance, likely because of low power. After two AZD1222 doses, spike-specific TCR breadth and depth were significantly higher than at day 0 and than in MenACWY recipients. Participants were mostly white British and included more females than males, and it was suggested by the authors that clonal diversity may have been underestimated. Conclusions about previously exposed vaccinees are limited, since just 5 or 6 AZD1222 recipients were seropositive for SARS-CoV-2 at baseline. Because no day 14 peak-response samples were available, the repertoires could be characterized only after the peak T cell response.

The CDR3 regions of human TCRbeta chains were analyzed by immunosequencing. For the original study's pipeline: TCRs in the repertoires were compared against a reference library of SARS-CoV-2-specific TCRs that had been generated with the MIRA antigen-specificity platform. Breadth meant the fraction of unique TCRs that were SARS-CoV-2-associated, whereas depth meant the fraction of total T cells that were SARS-CoV-2-associated. Using the MIRA data, each spike-specific TCR was assigned both to the spike region to which the TCR was reactive and to a CD4 or CD8 class. Log10-transformed breadth and depth values were compared by one-way ANOVA with Sidak's multiple comparisons tests. The source is immuneACCESS, and TCRdb retained only in-frame sequences with V and J called. Part of the clones is not carried over; for the studies checked, unresolved V genes explain less than half of this, and the remainder is unexplained. V and J calls and clone size are given by that table; D and trimming were obtained from the DNA. In this sample the table shows tens of thousands of clones, more than 70% of which occur a single time. Around 5.1% of the sample belongs to the ten largest clones.

Its CDR3 holds 14 amino acids, cysteine through phenylalanine. Kept here is only the CDR3 DNA, which spans 42 bases and is read in frame from base 1. V gives up 4 bases and J gives up 6 bases, and the segment between their germline ends measures 15 bases. CDR1 and CDR2 are drawn from the germline V gene: SGHTA, FQGNSA. The sequencing here drew on peripheral blood, taken 28 days after the second dose of the MenACWY control vaccine. The sequence derives from an adult who received the MenACWY meningococcal vaccine as a control. The rearranged segments are TRBV7-2 and TRBJ1-2; a weak D assignment points to TRBD1 (5 bases agree). Read as DNA, the sequence is TGTGCCAGCAGCTCCTTTGAAGGGGCCCATGGCTACACCTTC. Translated, it gives CASSSFEGAHGYTF.